Below are 28 T cell receptor beta chains sequenced from a single sample in a study of PD-1 blockade in classical Hodgkin lymphoma. Libraries were prepared by immunoSEQ multiplex PCR; TCRdb keeps only in-frame clonotypes and omits some of them. The sample carries approximately 90,000 clones, around 90% recorded once. All trial patients relapsed after autologous stem cell transplantation. The source was peripheral blood mononuclear cells (PBMCs), collected before the second cycle of nivolumab. Receptors were obtained from a human donor with classical Hodgkin lymphoma.

The J gene is TRBJ1-2, the V gene TRBV5-1; 12 bases fit TRBD1. This CDR3 is built from 16 residues. The ends lost 3 bases at V and 2 bases at J; junction bases unmatched: 5. Germline CDR1 reads SGHRS; CDR2 reads YFSETQ. CDR3 sequence (DNA): TGCGCCAGCAGCTCCGGGACAGGGGGCATCAACTATGGCTACACCTTC. Translation gives CASSSGTGGINYGYTF.

This chain links TRBV5-6 with TRBJ2-7; 7 bases line up with TRBD1. The CDR3 is 15 residues long. V lost 0 bases and J lost 4; bases outside the gene matches: 7. Germline lookup yields CDR1 SGHDT and CDR2 YYEEEE. The CDR3 spells CASSLDPRTGYEQYF. In DNA, the CDR3 is TGTGCCAGCAGCTTGGACCCAAGGACAGGATACGAGCAGTACTTC.

The genes are TRBV10-1 and TRBJ2-1, with 12 positions matching TRBD1. The CDR3 sequence is 16 residues long. Germline V gene sequence: CDR1 WNHNN, CDR2 SYGVQD (reference sequence). The J segment lost 7 bases and the V segment lost 2 bases, leaving 6 bases of the junction unmatched. The DNA for the CDR3 is TGCGCCAGCAGTGAGACAGCGGGACAGGGGGCTAATGAGCAGTTCTTC. Translation: CASSETAGQGANEQFF.

The chain combines TRBV2 with TRBJ2-7, with 7 bases aligning to TRBD2. This CDR3 is 13 amino acids long. V lost 4 bases to trimming and J lost 4 bases; unmatched junction nucleotides: 4. The germline V gene encodes CDR1 SNHLY and CDR2 FYNNEI. The CDR3 coding sequence is TGTGCCAGCAGTGTGGGGGGGGGATACGAGCAGTACTTC. This codes for CASSVGGGYEQYF. The whole variable domain, filled in from reference TRBV2 and TRBJ2-7, reads EPEVTQTPSHQVTQMGQEVILRCVPISNHLYFYWYRQILGQKVEFLVSFYNNEISEKSEIFDDQFSVERPDGSNFTLKIRSTKLEDSAMYFCASSVGGGYEQYFGPGTRLTVT.

The chain is built from TRBV30 and TRBJ1-2; unclear D gene. The CDR3 is made up of 14 amino acids. V dropped 0 bases and J dropped 2 bases, with 10 bases sitting between them. From germline, CDR1 is GTSNPN and CDR2 SVGIG (reference sequence). In nucleotides, the CDR3 is TGTGCCTGGAGTGTTCCCAGACTAAACTATGGCTACACCTTC. Amino acid sequence: CAWSVPRLNYGYTF.

The chain couples TRBV7-3 to TRBJ2-3; D not certain. Germline-derived CDR1 and CDR2 are SGHTA and FQGTGA. Trimming stripped 5 bases from V and 3 bases from J, with 6 bases between. The CDR3 is 12 residues long. The DNA for the CDR3 is TGTGCCAGCAGCAAAATGACAGATACGCAGTATTTT. This gives the protein CASSKMTDTQYF.

The chain carries TRBV2 and TRBJ2-4, with TRBD2 matching over 13 bases. CDR1 is SNHLY and CDR2 is FYNNEI in the germline V gene. The junction had 19 bases not matched to a gene; V was cut back by 5 bases and J by 0 bases. The CDR3 extends over 22 amino acids. The CDR3 loop is CASSHWTSGGSVYLIAKNIQYF. Written as DNA, the CDR3 is TGTGCCAGCAGTCATTGGACTAGCGGGGGATCGGTGTACTTGATAGCCAAAAACATTCAGTACTTC.

Only a few counts were recorded for this clone. The rearrangement joins TRBV6-5 to TRBJ1-1; a weak D match, TRBD1 (6 bases). There are 15 residues in the CDR3. V gave up 5 bases and J gave up 4 bases, with 17 bases separating them. CDR1 MNHEY and CDR2 SVGAGI come from the germline V gene. CDR3 nucleotides: TGTGCCAGCAGTAAAAAGCCCACAGGGTTCACTGAAGCTTTCTTT. Translation: CASSKKPTGFTEAFF.

The rearrangement joins TRBV11-2 to TRBJ1-2; 9 bases match TRBD1. V shed 1 base and J 3 bases; nucleotides not matched to a gene: 6. The CDR3 covers 16 residues. The V gene's germline CDR1 is SGHAT and CDR2 FQNNGV. CDR3 region: CASSLVDRGGDYGYTF. CDR3 DNA sequence: TGTGCCAGCAGCTTAGTGGACAGGGGAGGTGACTATGGCTACACCTTC.

This sequence joins TRBV28 and TRBJ1-6; D uncertain. This CDR3 is 13 amino acids long. The germline V gene encodes CDR1 MDHEN and CDR2 SYDVKM. V gave up 2 bases and J gave up 7 bases, with 6 bases separating them. CDR3 region: CASSLVSNSPLHF. The CDR3 DNA follows: TGTGCCAGCAGTTTAGTCTCCAATTCACCCCTCCACTTT.

The chain employs TRBV27 and TRBJ2-3; TRBD2 agrees at 8 bases. Germline V lookup: CDR1 MNHEY, CDR2 SMNVEV (reference sequence). After removal of 3 bases from V and 1 base from J, the junction contained 3 bases not matched to a gene. The CDR3 is 15 residues long. In nucleotides, the CDR3 is TGTGCCAGCAGTTTGCGGGAGGCAGGCACAGATACGCAGTATTTT. Translated, it gives CASSLREAGTDTQYF.

This clone was picked up one time. The rearrangement joins TRBV19 to TRBJ2-5; possible D gene TRBD1, 6 bases. This CDR3 is 19 amino acids long. The V end lost 3 bases, the J end lost 5 bases, and 28 bases lay between the germline ends. CDR1 and CDR2 (germline): LNHDA, SQIVND (reference sequence). This chain's CDR3 is CASSISTLKRNRDWETQYF. In DNA form, the CDR3 reads TGTGCCAGTAGTATTTCCACACTTAAGAGGAACAGGGATTGGGAGACCCAGTACTTC.

The chain couples TRBV29-1 to TRBJ1-5, with D possibly being TRBD1 (6 bases). This CDR3 has 14 amino acids. V was trimmed by 5 bases and J by 0 bases, leaving 11 bases between them. The germline gives CDR1 SQVTM, CDR2 ANQGSEA. For the CDR3, the DNA is TGCAGCGTTTCGGTCAGGGGTAGCAATCAGCCCCAGCATTTT. This translates into CSVSVRGSNQPQHF.

V and J are TRBV11-2 and TRBJ2-5; 9 nucleotides align to TRBD1. The CDR3 extends over 15 amino acids. Germline assignment: CDR1 SGHAT and CDR2 FQNNGV. After removal of 4 bases from V and 0 bases from J, the junction contained 3 bases not matched to a gene. The CDR3 DNA reads as TGTGCCAGCAGCTACGGACAGGGGTACCAAGAGACCCAGTACTTC. This gives the protein CASSYGQGYQETQYF.

A few counts support this clone. J is TRBJ1-5 and V is TRBV19; 10 positions agree with TRBD1. With 4 bases clipped from V and 5 bases from J, the junction kept 2 bases outside the gene matches. This CDR3 has 14 residues. Germline CDR1 is LNHDA and CDR2 is SQIVND (reference sequence). The CDR3 protein is CASSTGTGDQPQHF. The CDR3, as DNA: TGTGCCAGTAGTACGGGGACAGGGGATCAGCCCCAGCATTTT.

This clone has just a few counts. The chain uses TRBV29-1 and TRBJ1-1; no reliable D call. V gave up 4 bases and J gave up 2 bases, with 20 bases separating them. The germline V gene has CDR1 SQVTM and CDR2 ANQGSEA. CDR3 length: 16 amino acids. CDR3 sequence: CSVGKERETINTEAFF. The CDR3 DNA sequence: TGCAGCGTTGGCAAGGAACGGGAGACTATCAACACTGAAGCTTTCTTT.

V and J are TRBV7-9 and TRBJ2-5; tentative D call: TRBD2 (6 bases). CDR1 is SEHNR, CDR2 FQNEAQ, per germline (reference sequence). The length of the CDR3 is 14 residues. Trimming shortened V by 5 bases and J by 8 bases, and 18 bases separated the two germline ends. The DNA of the CDR3 is TGTGCCAGCAGCCCTATTGATCGGGGGTCTACCCAGTACTTC. Translation gives CASSPIDRGSTQYF.

The genes are TRBV19 and TRBJ2-7; TRBD1 matches 8 bases. The CDR3 loop spans 14 amino acids. The germline gives CDR1 LNHDA, CDR2 SQIVND (reference sequence). V lost 6 bases to trimming and J lost 4 bases; unmatched junction nucleotides: 8. CDR3 region: CASSKQGVGYEQYF. The CDR3 region has the DNA TGTGCCAGTAGCAAACAGGGGGTAGGGTACGAGCAGTACTTC.

The genes are TRBV2 and TRBJ2-1, with 7 positions matching TRBD2. The length of the CDR3 is 20 residues. J lost 0 bases, V lost 4 bases, and 18 bases had no gene match. Germline V gene sequence: CDR1 SNHLY, CDR2 FYNNEI. CDR3 in DNA: TGTGCCAGCAGTGTGAGTAAGGGGACTACATTCCTCAACTCCTACAATGAGCAGTTCTTC. Protein product: CASSVSKGTTFLNSYNEQFF. Combining the CDR3 with reference TRBV2 and TRBJ2-1 gives the whole variable domain EPEVTQTPSHQVTQMGQEVILRCVPISNHLYFYWYRQILGQKVEFLVSFYNNEISEKSEIFDDQFSVERPDGSNFTLKIRSTKLEDSAMYFCASSVSKGTTFLNSYNEQFFGPGTRLTVL.

The rearrangement joins TRBV6-1 to TRBJ1-2; D perhaps matches TRBD1 (5 bases). CDR1 MNHNS and CDR2 SASEGT come from the germline V gene. CDR3 length equals 15 residues. The V gene lost 2 bases and the J gene lost 7 bases, with 17 bases spanning the gap. The CDR3 DNA reads as TGTGCCAGCAGTGAACGGTCAGGGATGTTAGGTGGCTACACCTTC. Amino acids: CASSERSGMLGGYTF.

This clone was found once. CDR3: CASSVWNTGELFF. The CDR3 region has the DNA TGTGCCAGCAGCGTTTGGAACACCGGGGAGCTGTTTTTT. This chain connects TRBV9 to TRBJ2-2; D gene ambiguous. CDR1 is SGDLS, CDR2 YYNGEE, per germline. Trimming took 2 bases from V and 1 from J, leaving 3 bases between them. CDR3 length: 13 residues.

The V call is TRBV7-8, the J call TRBJ2-3; 7 bases are a match to TRBD2. There are 15 residues in the CDR3. The J segment lost 2 bases and the V segment lost 1 base, leaving 3 bases of the junction unmatched. CDR1 is SGHVS, CDR2 FQNEAQ, per germline. CDR3 nucleotide sequence: TGTGCCAGCAGCTTAGATCTAGCGGCCACAGATACGCAGTATTTT. Its protein is CASSLDLAATDTQYF. The full variable domain, completed using reference TRBV7-8 and TRBJ2-3, is GAGVSQSPRYKVAKRGQDVALRCDPISGHVSLFWYQQALGQGPEFLTYFQNEAQLDKSGLPSDRFFAERPEGSVSTLKIQRTQQEDSAVYLCASSLDLAATDTQYFGPGTRLTVL.

This clone is judged medium-sized (0.01 to 0.1%). The chain has TRBV27 and TRBJ1-1, with D maybe TRBD1 (5 bases). Germline V gives CDR1 MNHEY, CDR2 SMNVEV (reference sequence). Trimming took off 5 bases at V and 11 bases at J, with 18 bases between the two ends. The CDR3 loop spans 13 amino acids. DNA of the CDR3: TGTGCCAGCAGTCGTCTTTCCCGGGACGACGCTTTCTTT. Amino acid sequence: CASSRLSRDDAFF.

The rearrangement uses TRBV9 and TRBJ2-7; 7 nucleotides line up with TRBD2. The CDR3 covers 15 residues. The J segment lost 7 bases and the V segment lost 2 bases, leaving 12 bases of the junction unmatched. Germline assignment: CDR1 SGDLS and CDR2 YYNGEE. CDR3 amino acids: CASSVTGTIGGEQYF. CDR3 bases: TGTGCCAGCAGCGTTACCGGGACTATCGGTGGGGAGCAGTACTTC.

This chain uses TRBV7-8 with TRBJ2-3; 9 nucleotides match TRBD2. The CDR3 totals 15 residues. CDR1 is SGHVS, CDR2 FQNEAQ, per germline. Germline trimming cut 6 bases from V and 0 bases from J; bases unmatched to any gene: 4. The DNA for the CDR3 is TGTGCCAGCAGGTCTAGCGGGAAGAGCACAGATACGCAGTATTTT. Translated: CASRSSGKSTDTQYF.

V usage is TRBV27 and J usage is TRBJ1-2, with a weak D call TRBD1 (5 bases). V shed 3 bases and J shed 5 bases, with 16 bases lying between them. This CDR3 region has 15 residues. Per germline, CDR1 MNHEY and CDR2 SMNVEV (reference sequence). In DNA, the CDR3 is TGTGCCAGCAGTTTCGAAGTCGGGGCATTTTATGGCTACACCTTC. Translating it yields CASSFEVGAFYGYTF.

In regard to this clone: The junction does not match germline at one end; this may be a read error. The rearrangement uses TRBV5-4 and TRBJ2-7, with D tentatively TRBD2 (6 bases). CDR1 is SGHNT and CDR2 is YYREEE in the germline V gene (reference sequence). The CDR3 extends over 12 amino acids. The CDR3 nucleotides are TGTGCCAGCAGCTTGGACGGGGGACTCTCTAGTTTC. Protein: CASSLDGGLSSF. Supplemented by reference TRBV5-4 and TRBJ2-7, the full variable domain reads ETGVTQSPTHLIKTRGQQVTLRCSSQSGHNTVSWYQQALGQGPQFIFQYYREEENGRGNFPPRFSGLQFPNYSSELNVNALELDDSALYLCASSLDGGLSSFGPGTRLTVT.

The genes are TRBV5-1 and TRBJ2-7; 9 nucleotides align to TRBD2. CDR3 length equals 16 residues. V was clipped by 0 bases and J by 2 bases; unmatched bases: 6. The germline V gene encodes CDR1 SGHRS and CDR2 YFSETQ. The CDR3 DNA follows: TGCGCCAGCAGCTTGGTTCGTAGCGGGAGTCCCTACGAGCAGTACTTC. It codes for CASSLVRSGSPYEQYF.